Listed below are T cell receptor beta chains from one sample, sequenced in a study of blood T cell repertoires in COVID-19. Sequencing was performed with immunoSEQ multiplex PCR; in TCRdb, only in-frame clones are kept and a portion is missing. Seen here are fewer than 80,000 clones, 86% observed once, and the top ten hold 2%. The sample consisted of peripheral blood. These receptors were taken from a man aged 30 to 39 with acute or convalescent COVID-19. The CDR3 runs from the conserved cysteine through the conserved F or W. A D gene is named only where the DNA matches it firmly. Where a row states a size, it is once, few, many or the class of an expanded clone; other rows omit it.

v_call	j_call	clone_size	cdr3_length	d_call	cdr3_aa	cdr3_nt
TRBV6-6	TRBJ2-1	.	15	TRBD1	CASRGRDRDHNEQFF	TGTGCCAGCAGAGGCCGGGACAGGGACCACAATGAGCAGTTCTTC
TRBV2	TRBJ2-3	once	14	TRBD2	CASRQFTSADTQYF	TGTGCCAGCAGGCAATTTACTAGCGCGGATACGCAGTATTTT
TRBV12-3/TRBV12-4	TRBJ1-5	.	13	.	CASSFQREQPQHF	TGTGCCAGCAGTTTTCAGAGGGAGCAGCCCCAGCATTTT
TRBV5-1	TRBJ1-5	.	16	.	CASSPIPQGLNQPQHF	TGCGCCAGCAGCCCGATACCCCAGGGGCTCAATCAGCCCCAGCATTTT
TRBV3-1/TRBV3-2	TRBJ1-1	.	13	.	CASSHGGNTEAFF	TGTGCCAGCAGCCATGGCGGGAACACTGAAGCTTTCTTT
TRBV24-1	TRBJ2-3	.	13	.	CATSGGITDTQYF	TGTGCCACCAGTGGAGGGATCACAGATACGCAGTATTTT
TRBV7-6	TRBJ2-2	once	15	.	CASSLAGDGTGELFF	TGTGCCAGCAGCTTAGCAGGGGATGGCACCGGGGAGCTGTTTTTT
TRBV6-2/TRBV6-3	TRBJ1-1	once	16	.	CASSPIISRGWTEAFF	TGTGCCAGCAGCCCCATCATCAGTCGGGGGTGGACTGAAGCTTTCTTT
TRBV30	TRBJ1-2	.	13	TRBD1	CAWSGGQWNGYTF	TGTGCCTGGAGTGGGGGACAGTGGAATGGCTACACCTTC
TRBV2	TRBJ2-5	.	14	.	CASSNSGVQETQYF	TGTGCCAGCAGTAACTCGGGAGTCCAAGAGACCCAGTACTTC
TRBV3-1/TRBV3-2	TRBJ1-2	.	14	.	CASSPPTQNYGYTF	TGTGCCAGCAGCCCCCCGACTCAAAACTATGGCTACACCTTC
TRBV2	TRBJ2-2	.	15	TRBD2	CASRGGLAGTGELFF	TGTGCCAGCAGAGGAGGACTAGCGGGCACCGGGGAGCTGTTTTTT
TRBV5-1	TRBJ2-3	.	12	.	CASSFALDMQYF	TGCGCCAGCAGCTTTGCCCTGGACATGCAGTATTTT
TRBV5-1	TRBJ1-1	.	15	.	CASSLVVQGNTEAFF	TGCGCCAGCAGCTTGGTTGTCCAGGGAAACACTGAAGCTTTCTTT